This TCR beta chain was retrieved from a study of cytomegalovirus exposure and HLA in healthy donors. Findings and caveats of the study: Across all donors, roughly uniform sequencing depth was an assumption of the presence/absence analyses.

PCR primers comprised 60 Vbeta and 13 Jbeta primers. The assay was immunoSEQ multiplex PCR, and TCRdb's table has in-frame clones only and misses some. The sample yields 120,000 to 150,000 clones, about 80% seen once. This clone was seen a few times. Its antigen remains unknown. Between the trimmed V and J ends, which lost 1 base and 4 bases, there was a span of 11 bases. Germline V lookup: CDR1 MGHDK, CDR2 SYGVNS. The CDR3 runs 15 residues. The chain has TRBV25-1 and TRBJ1-5; D is perhaps TRBD1 (6 bases). Sequences were obtained from PBMCs. The clonotype originates from a woman between 25 and 40 years old in good health and CMV-seronegative. CDR3 in amino acids: CASSEWYRGNQPQHF. The DNA of the CDR3 is TGTGCCAGCAGTGAATGGTATAGGGGGAATCAGCCCCAGCATTTT.